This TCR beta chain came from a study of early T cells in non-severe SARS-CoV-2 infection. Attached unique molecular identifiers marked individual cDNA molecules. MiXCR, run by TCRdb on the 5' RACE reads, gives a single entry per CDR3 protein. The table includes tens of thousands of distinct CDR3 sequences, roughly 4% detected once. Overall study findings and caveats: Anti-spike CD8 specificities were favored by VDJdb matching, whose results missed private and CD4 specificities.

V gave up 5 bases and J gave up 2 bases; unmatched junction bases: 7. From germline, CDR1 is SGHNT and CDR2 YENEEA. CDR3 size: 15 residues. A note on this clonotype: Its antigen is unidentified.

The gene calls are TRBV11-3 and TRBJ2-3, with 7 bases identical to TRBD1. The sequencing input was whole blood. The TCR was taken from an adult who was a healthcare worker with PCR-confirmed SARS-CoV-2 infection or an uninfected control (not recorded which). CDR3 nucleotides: TGTGCCAGCAGCATTGACAGGGCCACCACAGATACGCAGTATTTT. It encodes CASSIDRATTDTQYF.